Shown below are 7 T cell receptor beta chains from a single sample sequenced in a study of identical twins. TCRdb fed the 5' RACE reads into MiXCR, producing one record per CDR3 protein. Of 550,000 to 700,000 distinct CDR3 sequences in the sample, around 20% were seen once. This sample also belongs to another study, concerning T cells expressing NK-cell markers.

Sequencing input: PBMCs. The receptors here all came from a woman younger than 30 in good health.

This clonotype was recorded a few times. CDR3 coding DNA: TGTGCCACTCGACACCGAGGGCAGAACAATCAGCCCCAGCATTTT. As protein: CATRHRGQNNQPQHF. The V call is TRBV24-1, the J call TRBJ1-5, with no clear D. Germline assignment: CDR1 KGHDR and CDR2 SFDVKD. The ends were cut back, 10 bases at V and 3 bases at J, with 18 bases in the middle. This CDR3 region has 15 residues.

The chain is built from TRBV7-9 and TRBJ1-5; 7 bases agree with TRBD1. J gave up 0 bases and V 6 bases, and 2 bases lay outside the gene matches. Germline-derived CDR1 and CDR2 are SEHNR and FQNEAQ (reference sequence). This CDR3 contains 14 residues. Here the CDR3 reads CASSQGGSNQPQHF. Here the CDR3 DNA reads TGTGCCAGCAGTCAGGGGGGTAGCAATCAGCCCCAGCATTTT.

In this sample, this clonotype turned up a few times. The J gene is TRBJ2-5, the V gene TRBV3-1; D is undetermined. The CDR3 has 15 amino acids. V dropped 5 bases and J dropped 0 bases, with 13 bases sitting between them. Germline CDR1 LGHDT, CDR2 YNNKEL (reference sequence). DNA of the CDR3: TGTGCCAGCAGCTTCATTTACGGCAACCAAGAGACCCAGTACTTC. As protein: CASSFIYGNQETQYF.

The V call is TRBV9, the J call TRBJ1-6; D is unclear. The CDR3 is 13 residues long. Trimming shortened V by 0 bases and J by 6 bases, and 4 bases separated the two germline ends. Germline CDR1 reads SGDLS; CDR2 reads YYNGEE. For the CDR3, the DNA is TGTGCCAGCAGCGTAGAAGCTAATTCACCCCTCCACTTT. Its protein product is CASSVEANSPLHF.

This rearrangement joins TRBV9 to TRBJ2-1; D is undetermined. The ends were cut back, 8 bases at V and 10 bases at J, with 7 bases in the middle. Germline V gene data show CDR1 as SGDLS and CDR2 as YYNGEE. The CDR3 runs 9 residues. CDR3 sequence reads: CASGKEQFF. CDR3 coding DNA: TGTGCCAGTGGGAAGGAGCAGTTCTTC.

The rearrangement links TRBV29-1 to TRBJ2-5; possibly TRBD1 for D (6 bases). This CDR3 spans 20 amino acids. Germline CDR1 is SQVTM and CDR2 is ANQGSEA. V was trimmed by 4 bases and J by 4 bases, leaving 34 bases between them. The CDR3 loop reads CSVVSLPGPGVRLNPETQYF. CDR3 DNA sequence: TGCAGCGTTGTGTCGTTACCCGGGCCAGGGGTTAGACTGAATCCAGAGACCCAGTACTTC. The full variable domain, with the rest looked up from reference TRBV29-1 and TRBJ2-5, is SAVISQKPSRDICQRGTSLTIQCQVDSQVTMMFWYRQQPGQSLTLIATANQGSEATYESGFVIDKFPISRPNLTFSTLTVSNMSPEDSSIYLCSVVSLPGPGVRLNPETQYFGPGTRLLVL.

The chain joins TRBV2 to TRBJ1-1; TRBD1 matches at 10 bases. Germline CDR1 reads SNHLY; CDR2 reads FYNNEI. The V and J ends lost 8 bases and 2 bases, in that order; junction bases with no gene match: 5. The CDR3 has 14 residues. CDR3 sequence reads: CASWDRGANTEAFF. CDR3 bases: TGTGCCAGCTGGGACAGGGGCGCAAACACTGAAGCTTTCTTT.